A single T cell receptor (beta chain) is shown here with its context. The source of the sample is a study of blood T cell repertoires in COVID-19. V gave up 8 bases and J gave up 1 base, with 14 bases separating them. The V gene's germline CDR1 is MDHEN and CDR2 SYDVKM. The CDR3 contains 14 residues. Assay used: immunoSEQ multiplex PCR; TCRdb lists only in-frame clones, some missing. Of approximately 180,000 clones in the sample, almost 80% were seen once. This sequence joins TRBV28 and TRBJ1-1; weak D call: TRBD1 (6 bases). This receptor was identified in a woman aged 45-60 years who had recovered from COVID-19. The specimen was PBMCs or T cells enriched from blood (not recorded which). This CDR3 reads CASHTRQENTEAFF. The CDR3 DNA reads TGTGCCAGCCATACCCGACAGGAGAACACTGAAGCTTTCTTT.